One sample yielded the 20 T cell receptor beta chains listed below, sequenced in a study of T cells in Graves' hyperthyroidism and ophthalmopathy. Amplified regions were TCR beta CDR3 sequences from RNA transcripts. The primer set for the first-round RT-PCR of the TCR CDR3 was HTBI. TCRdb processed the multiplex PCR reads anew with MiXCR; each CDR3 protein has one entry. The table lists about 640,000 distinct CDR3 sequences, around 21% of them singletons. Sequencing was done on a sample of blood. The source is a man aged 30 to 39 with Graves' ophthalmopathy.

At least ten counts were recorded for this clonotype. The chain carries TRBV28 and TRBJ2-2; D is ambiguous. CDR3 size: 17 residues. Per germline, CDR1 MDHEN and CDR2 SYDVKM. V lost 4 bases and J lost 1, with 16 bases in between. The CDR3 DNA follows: TGTGCCAGCAGTTCCCCTAGGTTTGGGCAGAACACCGGGGAGCTGTTTTTT. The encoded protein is CASSSPRFGQNTGELFF.

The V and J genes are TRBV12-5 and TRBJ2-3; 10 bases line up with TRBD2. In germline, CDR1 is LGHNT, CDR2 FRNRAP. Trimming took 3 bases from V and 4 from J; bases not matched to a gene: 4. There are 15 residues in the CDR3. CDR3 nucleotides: TGTGCTAGTGGTTTAGAAGCGGGAGGGCCAGATACGCAGTATTTT. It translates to CASGLEAGGPDTQYF.

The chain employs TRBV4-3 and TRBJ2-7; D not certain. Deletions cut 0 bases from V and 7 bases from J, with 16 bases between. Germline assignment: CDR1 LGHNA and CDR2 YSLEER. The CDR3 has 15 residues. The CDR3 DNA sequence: TGCGCCAGCAGCCAAGATAGTGGGTGGGGAAGGGAGCAGTACTTC. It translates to CASSQDSGWGREQYF.

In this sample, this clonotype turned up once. In DNA, the CDR3 is TGTGCCAGCCATCCTCCAGGGGTTGGCACTGAAGCTTTCTTT. Its translation is CASHPPGVGTEAFF. The chain uses TRBV6-1 and TRBJ1-1, with D possibly matching TRBD1 (6 bases). The CDR3 totals 14 residues. Trimming cost V 8 bases and J 4 bases, with 17 bases left between them. From germline, CDR1 is MNHNS and CDR2 SASEGT.

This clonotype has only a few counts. Written as DNA, the CDR3 is TGTGCCAGCAGTTTCCGACAGGGGGTCTACGAGCAGTACTTC. It encodes CASSFRQGVYEQYF. The chain uses TRBV12-3 or TRBV12-4 and TRBJ2-7, with 9 bases fitting TRBD1. The CDR3 has 14 residues. V was pared by 3 bases and J by 3 bases, with 3 bases of the junction left unmatched.

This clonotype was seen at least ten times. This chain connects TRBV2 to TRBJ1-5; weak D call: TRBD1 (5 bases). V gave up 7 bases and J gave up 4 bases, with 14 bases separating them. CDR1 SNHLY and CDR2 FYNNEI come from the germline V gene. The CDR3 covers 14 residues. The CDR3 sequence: CASTVAGTNQPQHF. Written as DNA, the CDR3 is TGTGCCAGCACGGTGGCAGGGACGAATCAGCCCCAGCATTTT. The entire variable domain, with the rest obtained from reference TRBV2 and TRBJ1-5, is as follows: EPEVTQTPSHQVTQMGQEVILRCVPISNHLYFYWYRQILGQKVEFLVSFYNNEISEKSEIFDDQFSVERPDGSNFTLKIRSTKLEDSAMYFCASTVAGTNQPQHFGDGTRLSIL.

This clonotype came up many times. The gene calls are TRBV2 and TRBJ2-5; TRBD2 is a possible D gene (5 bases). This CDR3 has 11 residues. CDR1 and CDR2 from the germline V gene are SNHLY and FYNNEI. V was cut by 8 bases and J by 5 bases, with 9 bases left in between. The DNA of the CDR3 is TGTGCCAGCTCCCGAGGGGAGACCCAGTACTTC. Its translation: CASSRGETQYF.

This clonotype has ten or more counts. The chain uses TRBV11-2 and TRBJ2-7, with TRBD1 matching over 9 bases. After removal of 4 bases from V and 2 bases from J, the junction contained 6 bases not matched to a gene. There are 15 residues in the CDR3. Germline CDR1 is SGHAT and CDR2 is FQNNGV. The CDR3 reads CASSSWGQGPYEQYF. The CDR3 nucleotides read TGTGCCAGCAGCTCCTGGGGACAGGGTCCCTACGAGCAGTACTTC.

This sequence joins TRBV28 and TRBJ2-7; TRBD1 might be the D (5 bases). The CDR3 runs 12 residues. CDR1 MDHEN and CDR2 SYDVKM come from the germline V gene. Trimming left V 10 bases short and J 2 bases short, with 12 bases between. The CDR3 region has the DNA TGTGCCACCAGACAGATACCCTACGAGCAGTACTTC. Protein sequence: CATRQIPYEQYF.

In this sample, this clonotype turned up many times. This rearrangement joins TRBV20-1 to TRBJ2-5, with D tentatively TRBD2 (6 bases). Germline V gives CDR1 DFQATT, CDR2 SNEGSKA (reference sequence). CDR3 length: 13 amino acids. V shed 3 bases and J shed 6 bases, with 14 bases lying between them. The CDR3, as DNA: TGCAGTGCTAGTGGGGAGCTAGCGAAGACCCAGTACTTC. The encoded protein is CSASGELAKTQYF.

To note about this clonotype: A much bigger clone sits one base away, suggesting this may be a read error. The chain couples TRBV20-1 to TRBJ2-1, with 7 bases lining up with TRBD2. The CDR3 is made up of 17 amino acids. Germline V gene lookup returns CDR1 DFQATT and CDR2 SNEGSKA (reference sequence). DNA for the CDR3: TGCAGTGCTACCCCCCTCTCGCGGGAGAGCTCCTACAGTGAGCAGTTCTTC. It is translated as CSATPLSRESSYSEQFF.

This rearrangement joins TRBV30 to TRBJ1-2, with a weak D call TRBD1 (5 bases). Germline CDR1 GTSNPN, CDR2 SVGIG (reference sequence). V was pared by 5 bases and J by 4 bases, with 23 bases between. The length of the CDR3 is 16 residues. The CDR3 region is CAWVPGRTPFRYGYTF. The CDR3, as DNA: TGTGCCTGGGTTCCGGGACGGACTCCCTTTCGCTATGGCTACACCTTC.

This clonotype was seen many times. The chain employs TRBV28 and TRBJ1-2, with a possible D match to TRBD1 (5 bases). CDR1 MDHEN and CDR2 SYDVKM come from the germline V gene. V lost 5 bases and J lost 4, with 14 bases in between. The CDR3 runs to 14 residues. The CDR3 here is CASSGAEVAYGYTF. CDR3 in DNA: TGTGCCAGCAGTGGGGCAGAGGTAGCCTATGGCTACACCTTC.

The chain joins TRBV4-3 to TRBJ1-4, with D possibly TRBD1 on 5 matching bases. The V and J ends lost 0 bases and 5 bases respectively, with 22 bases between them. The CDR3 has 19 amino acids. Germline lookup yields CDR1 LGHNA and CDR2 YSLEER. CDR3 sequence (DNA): TGCGCCAGCAGCCAAGATCAGCCGGGACTCCGCCCCCGGAATGAAAAACTGTTTTTT. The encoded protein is CASSQDQPGLRPRNEKLFF.

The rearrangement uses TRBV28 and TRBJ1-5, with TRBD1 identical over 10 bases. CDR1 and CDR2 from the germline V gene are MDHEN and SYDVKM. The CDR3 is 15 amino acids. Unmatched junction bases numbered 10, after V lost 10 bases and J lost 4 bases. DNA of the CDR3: TGTGCCACTTGGGGGGACAGGGGAAGAAATCAGCCCCAGCATTTT. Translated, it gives CATWGDRGRNQPQHF.

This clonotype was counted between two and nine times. The CDR3 protein is CASSYSTSGNNEQFF. For the CDR3, the DNA is TGTGCCAGCAGTTACTCGACTAGCGGAAACAATGAGCAGTTCTTC. This sequence joins TRBV6-5 and TRBJ2-1; 9 nucleotides align to TRBD2. CDR1 MNHEY and CDR2 SVGAGI come from the germline V gene. V was pared by 0 bases and J by 5 bases, with 2 bases of the junction left unmatched. The CDR3 consists of 15 residues.

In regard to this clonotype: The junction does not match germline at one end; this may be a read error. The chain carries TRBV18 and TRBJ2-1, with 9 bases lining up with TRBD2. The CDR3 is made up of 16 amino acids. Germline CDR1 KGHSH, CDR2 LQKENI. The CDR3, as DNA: TGTGCCAGCTCACCCCAGGCGGGAGGGCCCTCGAATGAGCGGTTCTTC. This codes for CASSPQAGGPSNERFF.

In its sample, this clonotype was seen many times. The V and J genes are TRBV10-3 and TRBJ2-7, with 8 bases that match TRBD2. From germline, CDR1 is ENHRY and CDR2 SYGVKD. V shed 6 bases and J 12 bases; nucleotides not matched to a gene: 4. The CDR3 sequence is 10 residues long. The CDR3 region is CAIRRLARYF. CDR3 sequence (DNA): TGTGCCATCAGAAGACTAGCGCGGTACTTC.

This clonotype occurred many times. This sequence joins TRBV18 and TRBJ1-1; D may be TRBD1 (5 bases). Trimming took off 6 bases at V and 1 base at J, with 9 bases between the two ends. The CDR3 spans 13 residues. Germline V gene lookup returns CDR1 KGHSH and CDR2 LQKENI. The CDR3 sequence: CASSPTGNTEAFF. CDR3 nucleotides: TGTGCCAGCTCGCCTACAGGGAACACTGAAGCTTTCTTT. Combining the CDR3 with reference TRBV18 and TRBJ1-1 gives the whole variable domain NAGVMQNPRHLVRRRGQEARLRCSPMKGHSHVYWYRQLPEEGLKFMVYLQKENIIDESGMPKERFSAEFPKEGPSILRIQQVVRGDSAAYFCASSPTGNTEAFFGQGTRLTVV.

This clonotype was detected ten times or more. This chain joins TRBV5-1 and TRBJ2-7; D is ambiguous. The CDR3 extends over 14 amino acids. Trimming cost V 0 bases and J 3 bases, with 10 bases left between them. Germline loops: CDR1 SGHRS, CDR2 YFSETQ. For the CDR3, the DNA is TGCGCCAGCAGCTTGGAGCCACCCAACTACGAGCAGTACTTC. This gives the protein CASSLEPPNYEQYF.